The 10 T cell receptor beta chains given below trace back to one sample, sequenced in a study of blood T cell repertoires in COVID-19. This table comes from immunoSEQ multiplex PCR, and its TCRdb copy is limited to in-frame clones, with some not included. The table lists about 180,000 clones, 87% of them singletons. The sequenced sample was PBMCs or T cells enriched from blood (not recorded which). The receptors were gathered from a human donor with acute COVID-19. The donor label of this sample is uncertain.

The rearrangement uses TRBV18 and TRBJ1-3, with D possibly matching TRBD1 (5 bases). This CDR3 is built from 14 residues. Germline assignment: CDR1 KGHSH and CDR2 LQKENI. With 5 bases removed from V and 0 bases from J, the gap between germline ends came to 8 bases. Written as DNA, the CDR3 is TGTGCCAGCTCAGCGACAGACTCTGGAAACACCATATATTTT. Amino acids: CASSATDSGNTIYF.

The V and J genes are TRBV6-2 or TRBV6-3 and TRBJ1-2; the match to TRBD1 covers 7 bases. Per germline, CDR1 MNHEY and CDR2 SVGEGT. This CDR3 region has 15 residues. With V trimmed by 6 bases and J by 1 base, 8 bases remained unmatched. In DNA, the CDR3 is TGTGCCAGCAGCCGGGGACAGCTTATTAACTATGGCTACACCTTC. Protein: CASSRGQLINYGYTF.

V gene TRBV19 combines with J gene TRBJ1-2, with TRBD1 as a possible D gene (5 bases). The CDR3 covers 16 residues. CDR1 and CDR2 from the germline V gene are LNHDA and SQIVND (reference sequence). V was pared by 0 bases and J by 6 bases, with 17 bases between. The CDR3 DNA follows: TGTGCCAGTAGTATAGAGATGGGCCGGGGGAGAGATGGCTACACCTTC. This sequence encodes CASSIEMGRGRDGYTF.

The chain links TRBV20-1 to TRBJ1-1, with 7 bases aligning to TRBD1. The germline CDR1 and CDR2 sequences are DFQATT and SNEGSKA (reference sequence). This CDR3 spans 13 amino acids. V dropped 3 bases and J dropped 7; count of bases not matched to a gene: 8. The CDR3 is CSASGQVTFEAFF. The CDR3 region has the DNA TGCAGTGCTAGTGGACAGGTCACCTTTGAAGCTTTCTTT.

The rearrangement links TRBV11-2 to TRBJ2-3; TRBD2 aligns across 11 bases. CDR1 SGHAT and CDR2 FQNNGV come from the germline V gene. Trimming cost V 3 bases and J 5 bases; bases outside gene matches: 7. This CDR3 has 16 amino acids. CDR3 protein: CASSFSRLAGIDTQYF. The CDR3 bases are TGTGCCAGCAGCTTTTCTCGACTAGCGGGAATAGATACGCAGTATTTT.

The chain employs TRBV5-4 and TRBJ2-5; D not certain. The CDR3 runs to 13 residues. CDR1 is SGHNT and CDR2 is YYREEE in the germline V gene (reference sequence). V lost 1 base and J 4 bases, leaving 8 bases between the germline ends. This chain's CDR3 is CASSLTRGETQYF. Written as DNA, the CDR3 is TGTGCCAGCAGCTTGACCCGAGGAGAGACCCAGTACTTC.

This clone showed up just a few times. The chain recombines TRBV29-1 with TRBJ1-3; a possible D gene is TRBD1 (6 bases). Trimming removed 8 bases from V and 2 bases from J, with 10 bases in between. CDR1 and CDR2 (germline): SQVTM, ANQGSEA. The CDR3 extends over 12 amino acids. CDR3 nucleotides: TGCAGCACCTCAGGGGCTGGAAACACCATATATTTT. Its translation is CSTSGAGNTIYF.

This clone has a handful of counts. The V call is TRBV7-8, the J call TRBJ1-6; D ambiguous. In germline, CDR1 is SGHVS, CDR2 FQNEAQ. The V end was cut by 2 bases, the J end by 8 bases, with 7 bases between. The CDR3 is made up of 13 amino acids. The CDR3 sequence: CASSLKGDSPLHF. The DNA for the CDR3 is TGTGCCAGCAGCTTAAAGGGAGATTCACCCCTCCACTTT. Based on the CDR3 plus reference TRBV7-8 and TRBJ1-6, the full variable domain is GAGVSQSPRYKVAKRGQDVALRCDPISGHVSLFWYQQALGQGPEFLTYFQNEAQLDKSGLPSDRFFAERPEGSVSTLKIQRTQQEDSAVYLCASSLKGDSPLHFGNGTRLTVT.

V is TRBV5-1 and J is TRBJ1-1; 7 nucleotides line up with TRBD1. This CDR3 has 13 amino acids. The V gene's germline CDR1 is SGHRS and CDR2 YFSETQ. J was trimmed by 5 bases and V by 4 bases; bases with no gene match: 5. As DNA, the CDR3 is TGCGCCAGCAGCGTATCAGGGGGAACTGAAGCTTTCTTT. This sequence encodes CASSVSGGTEAFF.

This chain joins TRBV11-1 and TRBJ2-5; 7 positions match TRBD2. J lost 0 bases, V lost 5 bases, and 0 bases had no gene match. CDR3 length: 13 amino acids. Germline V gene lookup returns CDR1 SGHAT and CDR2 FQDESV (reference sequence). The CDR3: CASSRGDQETQYF. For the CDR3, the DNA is TGTGCCAGCAGCCGGGGGGACCAAGAGACCCAGTACTTC.